This TCR beta chain was sequenced during a study of T cells in localized non-small cell lung cancer. To note about this clone: The antigen is undetermined.

General observations from the study: Appearance in adjacent lung was seen for a median around 61 of the top 100 tumor clones. Uninvolved adjacent lung had more T cell clonality than any other tissue, topping tumor.

Data came from immunoSEQ multiplex PCR; TCRdb stores just in-frame clones and leaves some out. The repertoire has about 59,000 clones, approximately 90% of them found once; the top ten carry nearly 20%. The receptor's source is a man aged 35-75 years with stage I lung adenocarcinoma. Specimen: peripheral blood, collected before any cancer treatment.

CDR3 DNA: TGCGCCAGCAGCCATGCGGGACCGGACTATGGCTACACCTTC. As protein: CASSHAGPDYGYTF. V and J are TRBV4-1 and TRBJ1-2; tentatively, D is TRBD1 (5 bases). This CDR3 has 14 amino acids. Germline V gives CDR1 MGHRA, CDR2 YSYEKL. Trimming removed 3 bases from V and 3 bases from J, with 11 bases in between.